This TCR beta chain was profiled in a study of memory CD4+ T cells and cytomegalovirus serostatus. About the research overall: This sample comes from healthy Belgian adults, 9 CMV seropositive, about 25 seronegative.

CDR1 is SGHAT, CDR2 FQNNGV, per germline. V lost 2 bases to trimming and J lost 10 bases; unmatched junction nucleotides: 8. The CDR3 spans 15 residues. The sort gate was single viable CD3+CD4+CD8-CD45RO+ cells for memory CD4+ T cells. Study processing details: After removing out-of-frame reads, 2,204,828 distinct TCRbeta sequences remained. The assay was immunoSEQ multiplex PCR, and TCRdb's table has in-frame clones only and misses some. Clone size and V and J calls were adopted from that table, with D and trimming inferred from the DNA. Of 35,000 to 50,000 clones listed, less than 80% are singletons. The study, taken as a whole, reports: About 40% of the roughly 160 known CMV-associated TCRbeta sequences appeared in CD4+ memory.

Remarks on this clone: Antigen unknown.

The sequenced sample was memory CD4+ T cells from blood. The TCR originated in an adult in good health and CMV-seronegative. This rearrangement joins TRBV11-2 to TRBJ1-4, with 9 bases that match TRBD1. The CDR3: CASSLPGTGKGKLFF. The CDR3 DNA reads TGTGCCAGCAGCTTACCAGGGACAGGGAAGGGAAAACTGTTTTTT.